The 29 T cell receptor beta chains given below trace back to one sample, sequenced in a study of PD-1 blockade in classical Hodgkin lymphoma. Libraries were prepared by immunoSEQ multiplex PCR; TCRdb keeps only in-frame clonotypes and omits some of them. In the table there are more than 140,000 clones, approximately 80% of which are singletons. Exposure to brentuximab vedotin varied, and each patient had relapsed following autologous stem cell transplantation. The sample here was peripheral blood mononuclear cells (PBMCs), taken before the second cycle of nivolumab. All receptors come from a human donor with classical Hodgkin lymphoma.

This clone came up a few times. The V and J genes are TRBV9 and TRBJ2-1, with 7 bases lining up with TRBD2. This CDR3 has 15 residues. Germline loops: CDR1 SGDLS, CDR2 YYNGEE. V trimming: 3 bases; J trimming: 9 bases; junction bases outside the gene matches: 12. Here the CDR3 reads CASSAARELAGEQFF. CDR3 sequence (DNA): TGTGCCAGCAGCGCCGCCCGGGAGTTAGCGGGTGAGCAGTTCTTC.

The V call is TRBV7-2, the J call TRBJ1-3; D ambiguous. Trimming removed 4 bases at V and 0 bases at J, with 13 bases between. The CDR3 sequence is 16 residues long. Germline V gene data show CDR1 as SGHTA and CDR2 as FQGNSA. The chain's CDR3 is CASSSTVALSGNTIYF. CDR3 in DNA: TGTGCCAGCAGCTCAACAGTGGCCCTCTCTGGAAACACCATATATTTT.

This rearrangement joins TRBV29-1 to TRBJ2-1; D unresolved. V gave up 8 bases and J gave up 8 bases, with 19 bases separating them. Germline V CDR1 and CDR2: SQVTM, ANQGSEA. The CDR3 has 13 residues. CDR3 protein: CSSWMVGFDEQFF. In DNA, the CDR3 is TGCAGCTCGTGGATGGTAGGGTTCGATGAGCAGTTCTTC.

The V call is TRBV9, the J call TRBJ2-7; 7 bases map to TRBD1. The CDR3 runs 12 residues. CDR1 and CDR2 (germline): SGDLS, YYNGEE. The trim removed 3 bases at V and 5 bases at J, leaving 2 bases unmatched. CDR3 in DNA: TGTGCCAGCAGCGCAACAGGGGACGAGCAGTACTTC. Translated: CASSATGDEQYF.

The chain couples TRBV6-6 to TRBJ1-2, with D maybe TRBD1 (6 bases). Trimming took off 2 bases at V and 8 bases at J, with 15 bases between the two ends. This CDR3 has 14 amino acids. Germline loops: CDR1 MNHNY, CDR2 SVGAGI (reference sequence). CDR3 DNA: TGTGCCAGCAGTTACGGGGGGCAGCGGGAGGGCTACACCTTC. Protein sequence: CASSYGGQREGYTF.

V usage is TRBV7-2 and J usage is TRBJ2-5; no firm D call. The V end lost 1 base, the J end lost 0 bases, and 3 bases lay between the germline ends. Germline V gene data show CDR1 as SGHTA and CDR2 as FQGNSA. The CDR3 is 13 amino acids. The CDR3 DNA follows: TGTGCCAGCAGCTTAGTATACCAAGAGACCCAGTACTTC. Translation gives CASSLVYQETQYF.

With respect to this clone: Distinct nucleotide sequences in the sample also encode this CDR3. V and J are TRBV9 and TRBJ2-3, with a tentative D call TRBD2 (6 bases). V was shortened by 0 bases and J by 0 bases, with 11 bases between the two germline ends. There are 16 residues in the CDR3. Germline V gene data show CDR1 as SGDLS and CDR2 as YYNGEE. In nucleotides, the CDR3 is TGTGCCAGCAGCGTAGGCCTAGCGACTAGCACAGATACGCAGTATTTT. It yields the protein CASSVGLATSTDTQYF.

A few counts support this clone. This chain links TRBV29-1 with TRBJ2-5; D is uncertain. Between the trimmed V and J ends, which lost 8 bases and 0 bases, there was a span of 10 bases. The CDR3 totals 12 residues. CDR1 is SQVTM and CDR2 is ANQGSEA in the germline V gene. CDR3 in DNA: TGCAGCTCCCAGATGTACCAAGAGACCCAGTACTTC. Encoded protein: CSSQMYQETQYF.

This clone was picked up a small number of times. The V gene is TRBV10-3, the J gene TRBJ2-5; D is uncertain. V gave up 5 bases and J gave up 1 base, with 5 bases separating them. The CDR3 is 12 amino acids. Germline-derived CDR1 and CDR2 are ENHRY and SYGVKD. CDR3 residues: CAISKTQETQYF. The CDR3 DNA reads TGTGCCATCAGTAAAACCCAAGAGACCCAGTACTTC.

This chain connects TRBV6-6 to TRBJ1-5; possibly TRBD1 for D (6 bases). The V end was cut by 8 bases, the J end by 0 bases, with 8 bases between. Germline V gene data show CDR1 as MNHNY and CDR2 as SVGAGI (reference sequence). The CDR3 length is 13 residues. The CDR3 loop reads CASQDSSNQPQHF. DNA of the CDR3: TGTGCCAGCCAGGACAGTAGCAATCAGCCCCAGCATTTT.

This clone was seen once. J is TRBJ1-5 and V is TRBV10-3; TRBD1 aligns across 9 bases. The length of the CDR3 is 14 residues. With 6 bases clipped from V and 0 bases from J, the junction kept 0 bases outside the gene matches. CDR1 is ENHRY and CDR2 is SYGVKD in the germline V gene. The CDR3 DNA reads TGTGCCATCAGGGGACAGGGTAGCAATCAGCCCCAGCATTTT. The encoded protein is CAIRGQGSNQPQHF.

The rearrangement uses TRBV2 and TRBJ2-1; 8 bases are a match to TRBD1. This CDR3 has 14 amino acids. The germline V gene has CDR1 SNHLY and CDR2 FYNNEI. The V and J ends lost 4 bases and 9 bases, in that order; junction bases with no gene match: 8. Written as DNA, the CDR3 is TGTGCCAGCAGTGTTGGACAGGGCTACGGTGAGCAGTTCTTC. Residues: CASSVGQGYGEQFF. Supplemented by reference TRBV2 and TRBJ2-1, the full variable domain reads EPEVTQTPSHQVTQMGQEVILRCVPISNHLYFYWYRQILGQKVEFLVSFYNNEISEKSEIFDDQFSVERPDGSNFTLKIRSTKLEDSAMYFCASSVGQGYGEQFFGPGTRLTVL.

The chain employs TRBV28 and TRBJ1-3; 7 bases agree with TRBD1. J lost 2 bases, V lost 6 bases, and 4 bases had no gene match. Per germline, CDR1 MDHEN and CDR2 SYDVKM. The CDR3 sequence is 14 residues long. The CDR3 sequence is CASRPTGTGNTIYF. CDR3 nucleotides: TGTGCCAGCAGACCGACAGGGACTGGAAACACCATATATTTT. Combining the CDR3 with reference TRBV28 and TRBJ1-3 gives the whole variable domain DVKVTQSSRYLVKRTGEKVFLECVQDMDHENMFWYRQDPGLGLRLIYFSYDVKMKEKGDIPEGYSVSREKKERFSLILESASTNQTSMYLCASRPTGTGNTIYFGEGSWLTVV.

This chain connects TRBV5-1 to TRBJ2-1; the D is unclear. Trimming left V 2 bases short and J 5 bases short, with 11 bases between. Germline-derived CDR1 and CDR2 are SGHRS and YFSETQ. This CDR3 region has 14 residues. CDR3: CASSFRTENNEQFF. The CDR3 DNA is TGCGCCAGCAGCTTCCGGACGGAGAACAATGAGCAGTTCTTC.

This sequence joins TRBV6-5 and TRBJ1-2; D is unclear. Germline V gene data show CDR1 as MNHEY and CDR2 as SVGAGI. The CDR3 is made up of 16 amino acids. Trimming removed 0 bases at V and 4 bases at J, with 15 bases between. The chain's CDR3 is CASSYSIRSLIYGYTF. The DNA of the CDR3 is TGTGCCAGCAGTTACTCGATCCGATCCCTGATCTATGGCTACACCTTC.

The chain links TRBV10-1 to TRBJ1-2; a possible D gene is TRBD1 (5 bases). Germline assignment: CDR1 WNHNN and CDR2 SYGVQD (reference sequence). Trimming left V 2 bases short and J 8 bases short, with 15 bases between. The CDR3 is 14 residues long. The CDR3: CASSEAPQGEGYTF. CDR3 sequence (DNA): TGCGCCAGCAGTGAGGCCCCCCAGGGAGAGGGCTACACCTTC.

The chain recombines TRBV4-3 with TRBJ1-3; the D is unclear. V lost 0 bases and J lost 3, with 12 bases in between. Germline CDR1 LGHNA, CDR2 YSLEER. This CDR3 is built from 16 residues. As DNA, the CDR3 is TGCGCCAGCAGCCAAGATACCGGACCACTTGGAAACACCATATATTTT. Protein sequence: CASSQDTGPLGNTIYF.

This clone was picked up a small number of times. This chain links TRBV6-6 with TRBJ1-2, with D perhaps TRBD1 (5 bases). The V end lost 2 bases, the J end lost 7 bases, and 11 bases lay between the germline ends. Germline assignment: CDR1 MNHNY and CDR2 SVGAGI (reference sequence). This CDR3 region has 13 residues. CDR3 in amino acids: CASSYPPGGGYTF. The CDR3 DNA reads as TGTGCCAGCAGTTACCCCCCCGGGGGTGGCTACACCTTC.

The chain carries TRBV7-8 and TRBJ2-2; perhaps TRBD1 as D (6 bases). The ends were cut back, 1 base at V and 0 bases at J, with 18 bases in the middle. The CDR3 spans 19 residues. CDR1 and CDR2 from the germline V gene are SGHVS and FQNEAQ. The CDR3 is CASSLELVGGYANTGELFF. CDR3 in DNA: TGTGCCAGCAGCTTAGAATTAGTAGGGGGTTACGCGAACACCGGGGAGCTGTTTTTT.

V gene TRBV7-3 combines with J gene TRBJ2-2, with D unresolved. Germline CDR1 is SGHTA and CDR2 is FQGTGA. The CDR3 is made up of 12 amino acids. Trimming removed 4 bases at V and 3 bases at J, with 3 bases between. For the CDR3, the DNA is TGTGCCAGCAGCTCTTACACCGGGGAGCTGTTTTTT. This sequence encodes CASSSYTGELFF.

The chain couples TRBV4-2 to TRBJ2-3, with D perhaps matching TRBD2 (6 bases). With 2 bases removed from V and 0 bases from J, the gap between germline ends came to 30 bases. There are 22 residues in the CDR3. Germline V gene sequence: CDR1 LGHNA, CDR2 YNFKEQ. This CDR3 is CASSQKSGSGGTWTSSTDTQYF. The CDR3 bases are TGTGCCAGCAGCCAAAAGTCTGGGTCGGGCGGGACCTGGACCTCTAGCACAGATACGCAGTATTTT.

This clone was seen a single time. This rearrangement joins TRBV27 to TRBJ2-3; D is undetermined. With 7 bases removed from V and 1 base from J, the gap between germline ends came to 21 bases. CDR1 is MNHEY and CDR2 is SMNVEV in the germline V gene (reference sequence). There are 17 residues in the CDR3. This chain's CDR3 is CASKVKVARAGTDTQYF. CDR3 bases: TGTGCCAGCAAAGTAAAAGTTGCTAGGGCGGGCACAGATACGCAGTATTTT.

The sample holds one count of this clone. The chain combines TRBV18 with TRBJ1-3; unclear D gene. The CDR3 spans 15 residues. V was shortened by 5 bases and J by 4 bases, with 15 bases between the two germline ends. The germline V gene has CDR1 KGHSH and CDR2 LQKENI. The CDR3: CASSSTGLLGNTIYF. The CDR3 coding sequence is TGTGCCAGCTCAAGTACCGGGTTGTTGGGAAACACCATATATTTT.

The rearrangement uses TRBV5-1 and TRBJ1-3; no definite D call. Germline values: CDR1 SGHRS, CDR2 YFSETQ. This CDR3 has 17 residues. V lost 2 bases, J lost 0 bases, and 15 bases lay in between. The CDR3 DNA reads as TGCGCCAGCAGCTTTTCTTCCGGACTCCTCTCTGGAAACACCATATATTTT. This gives the protein CASSFSSGLLSGNTIYF.

The V and J genes are TRBV7-2 and TRBJ1-2; the D gene is possibly TRBD1 (5 bases). CDR3 length: 15 residues. The germline V gene has CDR1 SGHTA and CDR2 FQGNSA. The germline V and J ends were trimmed by 6 bases and 4 bases, with 18 bases remaining between them. This CDR3 is CASRPPLGGAYGYTF. CDR3 nucleotides: TGTGCCAGCAGACCCCCCCTTGGAGGGGCCTATGGCTACACCTTC.

The V call is TRBV10-3, the J call TRBJ2-5; D may correspond to TRBD1 or TRBD2 (5 bases each). CDR1 ENHRY and CDR2 SYGVKD come from the germline V gene. Trimming left V 6 bases short and J 2 bases short, with 13 bases between. CDR3 length: 14 amino acids. As DNA, the CDR3 is TGTGCCATCAGCCCGGGACGGAGTCAAGAGACCCAGTACTTC. Its protein is CAISPGRSQETQYF.

This chain links TRBV10-3 with TRBJ1-6; D gene ambiguous. V lost 2 bases and J 8 bases, leaving 4 bases between the germline ends. The CDR3 runs to 12 residues. CDR1 ENHRY and CDR2 SYGVKD come from the germline V gene. CDR3: CAISEQDSPLHF. The CDR3 nucleotides read TGTGCCATCAGTGAGCAGGATTCACCCCTCCACTTT.

The genes are TRBV5-4 and TRBJ1-2; D uncertain. V dropped 0 bases and J dropped 4 bases, with 4 bases sitting between them. The CDR3 contains 12 residues. The germline V gene has CDR1 SGHNT and CDR2 YYREEE (reference sequence). The CDR3 here is CASSLAPYGYTF. In nucleotides, the CDR3 is TGTGCCAGCAGCTTGGCGCCCTATGGCTACACCTTC.

The rearrangement joins TRBV10-3 to TRBJ1-1; unclear D gene. Germline V gene data show CDR1 as ENHRY and CDR2 as SYGVKD. This CDR3 comprises 11 residues. V lost 8 bases to trimming and J lost 2 bases, with 6 bases between them. CDR3 region: CAILVNTEAFF. DNA of the CDR3: TGTGCCATCCTCGTAAACACTGAAGCTTTCTTT.